The 5 T cell receptor beta chains below all came from one sample that was sequenced in a study of cytomegalovirus exposure and HLA in healthy donors. PCR employed 60 Vbeta and 13 Jbeta primers. TCRdb's copy holds only in-frame clones and misses some; the assay was immunoSEQ multiplex PCR. The sample holds almost 95,000 clones; around two thirds are singletons and the top ten take roughly 3.9%. The sample was PBMCs. The receptors originated from a man under 40 in good health and CMV-seronegative.

The chain combines TRBV19 with TRBJ1-5; weak D call: TRBD1 (5 bases). In germline, CDR1 is LNHDA, CDR2 SQIVND (reference sequence). The CDR3 contains 14 residues. The V end was cut by 7 bases, the J end by 7 bases, with 17 bases between. Here the CDR3 reads CASMGLGVRQPQHF. Here the CDR3 DNA reads TGTGCCAGTATGGGGTTAGGGGTGCGCCAGCCCCAGCATTTT.

The chain joins TRBV6-5 to TRBJ1-2; no firm D call. Trimming removed 0 bases from V and 0 bases from J, with 5 bases in between. This CDR3 comprises 14 residues. Germline-derived CDR1 and CDR2 are MNHEY and SVGAGI. The CDR3 DNA reads TGTGCCAGCAGTTACTCGGTAGCTAACTATGGCTACACCTTC. Amino acid sequence: CASSYSVANYGYTF.

The chain links TRBV11-2 to TRBJ2-3; a possible D gene is TRBD1 (5 bases). Germline V lookup: CDR1 SGHAT, CDR2 FQNNGV. The CDR3 is 18 residues long. V was trimmed by 4 bases and J by 5 bases, leaving 25 bases between them. The CDR3 region has the DNA TGTGCCAGCAGCTACTTTCCGCCGCCCCGACCCAGGGAAGATACGCAGTATTTT. It encodes CASSYFPPPRPREDTQYF.

This chain links TRBV6-5 with TRBJ1-6, with a tentative D call TRBD1 (5 bases). There are 13 residues in the CDR3. The ends were cut back, 6 bases at V and 6 bases at J, with 9 bases in the middle. Germline assignment: CDR1 MNHEY and CDR2 SVGAGI. The DNA of the CDR3 is TGTGCCAGCAGGGTAGACAGTAATTCACCCCTCCACTTT. Translating gives CASRVDSNSPLHF.

The chain combines TRBV5-1 with TRBJ2-1, with 9 bases lining up with TRBD1. The CDR3 sequence is 16 residues long. Germline V gives CDR1 SGHRS, CDR2 YFSETQ. The V gene end was trimmed by 3 bases and the J gene end by 7 bases; junction bases not matched to a gene: 11. The CDR3 DNA follows: TGCGCCAGCAGCTCCGGGACAGGGACATCGGGGAATGAGCAGTTCTTC. Protein sequence: CASSSGTGTSGNEQFF.